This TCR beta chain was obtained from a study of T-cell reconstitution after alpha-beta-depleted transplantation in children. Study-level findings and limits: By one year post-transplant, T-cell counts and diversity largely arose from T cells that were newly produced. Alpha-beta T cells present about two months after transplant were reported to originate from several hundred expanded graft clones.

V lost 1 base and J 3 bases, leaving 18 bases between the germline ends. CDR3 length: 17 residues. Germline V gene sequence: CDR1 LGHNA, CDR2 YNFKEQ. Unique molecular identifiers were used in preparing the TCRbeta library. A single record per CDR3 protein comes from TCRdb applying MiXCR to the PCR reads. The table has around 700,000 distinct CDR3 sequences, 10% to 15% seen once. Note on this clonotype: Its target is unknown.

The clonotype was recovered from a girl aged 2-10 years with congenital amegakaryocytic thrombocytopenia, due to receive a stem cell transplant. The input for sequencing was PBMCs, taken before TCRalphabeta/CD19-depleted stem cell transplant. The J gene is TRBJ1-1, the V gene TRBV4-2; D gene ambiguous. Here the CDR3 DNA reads TGTGCCAGCAGCCAAGTCCCACATATCGACTTGTACACTGAAGCTTTCTTT. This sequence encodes CASSQVPHIDLYTEAFF.